This TCR beta chain was observed in a study of PD-L1 blockade in urothelial cancer. Study-level information: Men with urothelial cancer arising in the bladder made up most of the 29 patients.

The time point was: pretreatment peripheral blood. Sequenced by immunoSEQ multiplex PCR; TCRdb stores in-frame clones only, minus some. Of around 100,000 clones listed, roughly 84% are singletons. Germline CDR1 and CDR2: MDHEN and SYDVKM. V was clipped by 4 bases and J by 8 bases; unmatched bases: 11. The CDR3 runs 15 residues. The origin of this receptor is a man in his 60s with urothelial cancer. The V gene is TRBV28, the J gene TRBJ1-2; TRBD1 matches 9 bases. Material: PBMCs, obtained around atezolizumab (anti-PD-L1) treatment. The CDR3 region has the DNA TGTGCCAGCAGTTCTCCCGGGACAGGGCCGTTGGGCTACACCTTC. Its translation is CASSSPGTGPLGYTF.